This TCR beta chain was obtained from a study of prognosis after radiotherapy for stage I lung cancer. In the study overall: The patients comprised about a dozen men and 5 or 6 women, spanning ages roughly 53 to 85 and having a median of about 76 years. Radiotherapy was followed by distant metastases in a few patients, which appeared at a median of roughly seven months; 15 patients showed no significant progression. Radiotherapy: SBRT, 3 to 5 fractions, biologically effective dose at least 100 Gy.

The CDR3 has 16 residues. Trimming removed 4 bases from V and 3 bases from J; junction bases left unmatched: 11. Germline CDR1 reads SEHNR; CDR2 reads FQNEAQ (reference sequence). Two-round multiplex PCR on genomic DNA was the method by which TCR beta CDR3 was amplified. Individual primers that were specific to each TRBV and TRBJ gene served in first-round PCR. TCRdb recomputed calls from the multiplex PCR reads with MiXCR, one row per CDR3 protein. The sample lists about 51,000 distinct CDR3 sequences, less than 35% seen once, with 8% to 10% in the top ten. This clonotype came up many times. This specimen was PBMCs, taken before or after stereotactic body radiation therapy (not recorded which). The chain employs TRBV7-9 and TRBJ2-7; the match to TRBD2 covers 8 bases. This clonotype was obtained from a donor over 45 with non-small cell lung cancer. In DNA form, the CDR3 reads TGTGCCAGCAGCTCCCTTATGGAGCGGGAGAGCTACGAGCAGTACTTC. This translates into CASSSLMERESYEQYF.